Below are 26 T cell receptor beta chains sequenced from a single sample in a study of T cells in Graves' hyperthyroidism and ophthalmopathy (dated by TCRdb to between 2018 and 2021). Libraries were made using multiplex PCR. Sequenced using an Illumina HiSeq 2000. TCR beta CDR3 regions were amplified from RNA transcripts. For the first round of RT-PCR on the TCR CDR3, the HTBI primer set was used together with the Qiagen OneStep RT-PCR kit. The public reads were reanalyzed by TCRdb: fastp trimming at Q25, MiXCR alignment, in-frame beta chains only. Merged by CDR3 protein, the rows form single entries marked with the most common genes and DNA. The sample contains approximately 500,000 distinct CDR3 sequences, just over 45% of them found a single time. Together, the top ten hold around 8% of the sample. The sample was peripheral blood or thyroid tissue (not recorded which). These receptors were obtained from a woman aged 18 to 35 with Graves' hyperthyroidism.

Remarks on this clonotype: Given a much more abundant clone one base away, this may be a read error. The chain uses TRBV24-1 and TRBJ1-5; D remains ambiguous. The CDR3 contains 14 residues. Germline V gives CDR1 KGHDR, CDR2 SFDVKD. This chain's CDR3 is CATSEQQSNRPQHF. The CDR3 DNA reads as TGTGCCACCAGTGAGCAACAGAGCAATCGGCCCCAGCATTTT.

J is TRBJ2-7 and V is TRBV7-3; D might be TRBD2 (5 bases). The DNA end lines up better with TRBJ2-1; the J call may be wrong. From germline, CDR1 is SGHTA and CDR2 FQGTGA. The CDR3 runs to 15 residues. The CDR3 bases are TGTGCCAGCAGCTCACAAAGTAGGCTAGCAGGAGAGCAGTTCTTC. Its protein is CASSSQSRLAGEQFF.

The chain joins TRBV7-2 to TRBJ1-2, with 10 positions matching TRBD1. The J call may be faulty, since TRBJ2-1 better matches the DNA end. This CDR3 has 13 amino acids. Germline CDR1 SGHTA, CDR2 FQGNSA. The CDR3 DNA follows: TGTGCCAGCCGGGACAGGGGCTACAATGAGCAGTTCTTC. Protein product: CASRDRGYNEQFF.

This clonotype was seen ten or more times. This sequence joins TRBV12-3 or TRBV12-4 and TRBJ2-6, with D uncertain. The CDR3 runs 14 residues. The ends were cut back, 7 bases at V and 1 base at J, with 8 bases in the middle. For the CDR3, the DNA is TGTGCCAGCAAGGCTGGGTCTGGGGCCAACGTCCTGACTTTC. Translated: CASKAGSGANVLTF.

On this clonotype itself: Its ends do not fully match the called genes, so a read error is possible. The chain has TRBV7-3 and TRBJ1-2; no definite D call. Germline V gene data show CDR1 as SGHTA and CDR2 as FQGTGA. The CDR3 has 9 residues. Written as DNA, the CDR3 is TGTGCCAGCAGCTTATTGAGGTCCTTC. Its protein product is CASSLLRSF.

The chain employs TRBV7-2 and TRBJ2-1; 11 positions agree with TRBD2. Germline lookup yields CDR1 SGHTA and CDR2 FQGNSA. This CDR3 has 18 amino acids. J was trimmed by 1 base and V by 4 bases; bases with no gene match: 9. The CDR3 region is CASSWRLVAGGSYNEQFF. The CDR3 DNA is TGTGCCAGCAGCTGGAGGCTGGTAGCGGGAGGGTCCTACAATGAGCAGTTCTTC.

The gene calls are TRBV12-3 or TRBV12-4 and TRBJ2-5, with D maybe TRBD1 (6 bases). The CDR3 is 9 amino acids. The germline V and J ends were trimmed by 7 bases and 13 bases, with 10 bases remaining between them. CDR3 region: CASTEQGYF. CDR3 DNA sequence: TGTGCCAGCACCGAACAGGGGTACTTC.

This clonotype was counted many times. This rearrangement joins TRBV5-6 to TRBJ2-7, with D maybe TRBD1 (5 bases). The V gene's germline CDR1 is SGHDT and CDR2 YYEEEE. The CDR3 runs 14 residues. V was shortened by 4 bases and J by 5 bases, with 16 bases between the two germline ends. The CDR3 coding sequence is TGTGCCAGCAGCCAGATCACAGGCTTCCACGAGCAGTACTTC. Its protein is CASSQITGFHEQYF.

This clonotype came up a few times. This chain links TRBV12-3 or TRBV12-4 with TRBJ1-5; D not certain. The CDR3 is 17 residues long. The V and J ends lost 6 bases and 0 bases respectively, with 18 bases between them. The CDR3 region is CASSLWPLDRSNQPQHF. Written as DNA, the CDR3 is TGTGCCAGCAGCCTCTGGCCCCTGGACCGTAGCAATCAGCCCCAGCATTTT.

Many counts were recorded for this clonotype. This sequence joins TRBV20-1 and TRBJ2-2; 9 positions agree with TRBD1. The CDR3 has 15 amino acids. Unmatched junction bases numbered 5, after V lost 3 bases and J lost 3 bases. CDR1 is DFQATT and CDR2 is SNEGSKA in the germline V gene (reference sequence). The CDR3 region is CSASTGGLDTGELFF. CDR3 DNA sequence: TGCAGTGCTAGTACAGGGGGCTTGGACACCGGGGAGCTGTTTTTT.

In its sample, this clonotype was seen many times. The chain links TRBV20-1 to TRBJ1-1; D is ambiguous. This CDR3 contains 14 residues. The germline gives CDR1 DFQATT, CDR2 SNEGSKA (reference sequence). With 1 base removed from V and 1 base from J, the gap between germline ends came to 10 bases. The CDR3 region has the DNA TGCAGTGCTAGAGGATCATGGGGGAACACTGAAGCTTTCTTT. This encodes CSARGSWGNTEAFF.

In regard to this clonotype: This may be a read error: a much more frequent sequence differs by one nucleotide. This sequence joins TRBV6-5 and TRBJ2-7, with a weak D call TRBD1 (6 bases). The CDR3 loop spans 14 amino acids. Between the trimmed V and J ends, which lost 8 bases and 0 bases, there was a span of 14 bases. The germline V gene encodes CDR1 MNHEY and CDR2 SVGAGI. DNA of the CDR3: TGTGCCAGCGGCAAGACAGGAGGCTCCTACGAGCAGTACTTC. Amino acids: CASGKTGGSYEQYF.

This clonotype came up many times. The V call is TRBV4-1, the J call TRBJ1-5; D not resolved. With 1 base removed from V and 3 bases from J, the gap between germline ends came to 4 bases. From germline, CDR1 is MGHRA and CDR2 YSYEKL. The CDR3 is made up of 13 amino acids. CDR3 protein: CASSQATNQPQHF. The CDR3 region has the DNA TGCGCCAGCAGCCAAGCAACCAATCAGCCCCAGCATTTT.

At least ten counts were recorded for this clonotype. This chain uses TRBV4-2 with TRBJ1-5, with no clear D. The CDR3 length is 15 residues. Germline V gives CDR1 LGHNA, CDR2 YNFKEQ. V was clipped by 1 base and J by 0 bases, with 7 bases between them. CDR3 DNA: TGTGCCAGCAGCCAAGGGAGATATAGCAATCAGCCCCAGCATTTT. Translation: CASSQGRYSNQPQHF.

The chain couples TRBV2 to TRBJ1-2; the match to TRBD1 covers 8 bases. Per the germline V gene, CDR1 is SNHLY and CDR2 is FYNNEI. The J segment lost 3 bases and the V segment lost 6 bases, leaving 6 bases of the junction unmatched. The CDR3 extends over 14 amino acids. CDR3 region: CASSAQGVDYGYTF. Written as DNA, the CDR3 is TGTGCCAGCAGCGCACAGGGGGTGGACTATGGCTACACCTTC.

At least ten counts were recorded for this clonotype. This chain connects TRBV29-1 to TRBJ2-7, with D unresolved. This CDR3 region has 13 residues. Trimming took off 7 bases at V and 3 bases at J, with 16 bases between the two ends. Looked up from germline, CDR1 is SQVTM and CDR2 is ANQGSEA. The CDR3 loop is CSASDLSLYEQYF. The CDR3 DNA is TGCAGCGCTTCGGATCTCTCCCTCTACGAGCAGTACTTC.

The CDR3, as DNA: TGTGCCAGCACCGAAACCGGCTCCGGGCAGTACTTC. As protein: CASTETGSGQYF. This chain links TRBV7-8 with TRBJ2-7; D unclear. Germline V gene sequence: CDR1 SGHVS, CDR2 FQNEAQ. V lost 7 bases and J 9 bases, leaving 16 bases between the germline ends. This CDR3 is built from 12 residues.

To note about this clonotype: One end of the junction does not line up with germline, which may come from a read error. The rearrangement joins TRBV6-5 to TRBJ1-5; D call uncertain. From germline, CDR1 is MNHEY and CDR2 SVGAGI. The CDR3 has 14 amino acids. The CDR3 DNA reads as TGCGCCAGCAGTGACGGGAATAGCAATCAGCCCCAGCATTTT. This codes for CASSDGNSNQPQHF.

The sample holds a few counts of this clonotype. This chain connects TRBV7-3 to TRBJ2-3; D possibly corresponds to TRBD2 (6 bases). CDR1 is SGHTA and CDR2 is FQGTGA in the germline V gene. The ends were cut back, 5 bases at V and 2 bases at J, with 8 bases in the middle. This CDR3 spans 13 amino acids. The CDR3 here is CASSRTITDTQYF. The CDR3 coding sequence is TGTGCCAGCAGCCGGACTATCACAGATACGCAGTATTTT.

This clonotype was counted ten times or more. V gene TRBV20-1 combines with J gene TRBJ2-2; 10 bases are shared with TRBD1. The CDR3 consists of 13 residues. J was trimmed by 8 bases and V by 7 bases; bases with no gene match: 7. Germline V gene sequence: CDR1 DFQATT, CDR2 SNEGSKA (reference sequence). The CDR3 DNA reads as TGCAGTGGAAGACAGGGGGCTACTGGGGAGCTGTTTTTT. Its protein product is CSGRQGATGELFF.

A note on this clonotype: A much larger clone lies one base from this, so it may be a read error. This chain joins TRBV5-1 and TRBJ2-1, with TRBD2 matching over 7 bases. Germline CDR1 SGHRS, CDR2 YFSETQ. The CDR3 extends over 17 amino acids. As DNA, the CDR3 is TGCGCCAGCAGCTTGGCCATGGCGGGAGTCTCCTACAATGAGCAGCTCTTC. As protein: CASSLAMAGVSYNEQLF. Full variable domain (missing parts from reference TRBV5-1 and TRBJ2-1): KAGVTQTPRYLIKTRGQQVTLSCSPISGHRSVSWYQQTPGQGLQFLFEYFSETQRNKGNFPGRFSGRQFSNSRSEMNVSTLELGDSALYLCASSLAMAGVSYNEQLFGPGTRLTVL.

In this sample, this clonotype turned up a few times. DNA of the CDR3: TGTGCCAGCAGCTTAGAGGCGGTCCGGACCCAGTACTTC. Amino acid sequence: CASSLEAVRTQYF. The V call is TRBV7-2, the J call TRBJ2-5; D unresolved. Germline V CDR1 and CDR2: SGHTA, FQGNSA. V lost 1 base, J lost 7 bases, and 10 bases lay in between. The CDR3 is 13 residues long.

This clonotype was counted only a few times. The rearrangement uses TRBV6-6 and TRBJ1-2; 12 positions agree with TRBD1. The V and J ends lost 5 bases and 7 bases, in that order; junction bases with no gene match: 8. The germline CDR1 and CDR2 sequences are MNHNY and SVGAGI (reference sequence). The CDR3 covers 15 residues. The CDR3 reads CASSTSGTGGSGYTF. For the CDR3, the DNA is TGTGCCAGCAGTACTTCCGGGACAGGGGGCTCTGGCTACACCTTC.

There are a few counts of this clonotype. J is TRBJ2-3 and V is TRBV24-1, with D perhaps TRBD2 (6 bases). Between the trimmed V and J ends, which lost 1 base and 3 bases, there was a span of 10 bases. Germline V gene data show CDR1 as KGHDR and CDR2 as SFDVKD. This CDR3 spans 15 amino acids. In nucleotides, the CDR3 is TGTGCCACCAGTGATTTCCGGGAGATTACAGATACGCAGTATTTT. Protein product: CATSDFREITDTQYF.

This sequence joins TRBV2 and TRBJ2-5; TRBD2 is a possible D gene (6 bases). V lost 6 bases to trimming and J lost 5 bases, with 13 bases between them. CDR3 size: 13 residues. The germline V gene encodes CDR1 SNHLY and CDR2 FYNNEI. The CDR3 region has the DNA TGTGCCAGCAGGGCTGGGGAGGCGGAGACCCAGTACTTC. Amino acids: CASRAGEAETQYF.

The chain links TRBV20-1 to TRBJ1-6, with 10 bases fitting TRBD1. The V gene end was trimmed by 3 bases and the J gene end by 4 bases; junction bases not matched to a gene: 6. Germline V gene sequence: CDR1 DFQATT, CDR2 SNEGSKA (reference sequence). CDR3 length: 16 residues. CDR3 sequence (DNA): TGCAGTGCTAGTACCGGGACAGGGGCTTATAATTCACCCCTCCACTTT. It specifies CSASTGTGAYNSPLHF.